The rows below give T cell receptor beta chains drawn from one sample of a study of T cell responses to AZD1222 COVID-19 vaccine. Profiled with immunoSEQ multiplex PCR; TCRdb holds only in-frame clones, not every one. Here the sample spans approximately 100,000 clones, more than 75% being singletons. Source: peripheral blood, taken 28 days after the second AZD1222 dose. The receptor source for this set is an adult who received the AZD1222 COVID-19 vaccine. Each CDR3 is given with its conserved first and last residue. The D gene is left open where the match is weak. The listing skips clone size in some rows; elsewhere it reads once, few, many or a size class.

cdr3_nt cdr3_aa j_call d_call clone_size v_call
TGCGCCAGCAGCCCGGGACTAGCCCACAATGAGCAGTTCTTC CASSPGLAHNEQFF TRBJ2-1 TRBD2 NA TRBV5-1
TGTGTTGTCACACACTCGATGAACACTGAAGCTTTCTTT CVVTHSMNTEAFF TRBJ1-1 NA NA TRBV28
TGCGCCAGCAGCGTAGGGATGGACTATGGCTACACCTTC CASSVGMDYGYTF TRBJ1-2 NA NA TRBV5-1
TGTGCCAGTAGTATAGAGGTTCAGGGTCGCGAGCAGTACTTC CASSIEVQGREQYF TRBJ2-7 NA NA TRBV19
TGCAGCGTTCCGGGACAGATTCCCCCAGCTAACTATGGCTACACCTTC CSVPGQIPPANYGYTF TRBJ1-2 TRBD1 NA TRBV29-1
TGTGCCAGCAGGTACGGGGGCAGATATGAGCAGTTCTTC CASRYGGRYEQFF TRBJ2-1 NA NA TRBV6-5
TGTGCCGTTCGTCCGGGGGGAAGGGGCGGCTACACCTTC CAVRPGGRGGYTF TRBJ1-2 NA NA TRBV12-3/TRBV12-4
TGCGCCAGCAGCTTGGGGGACAGCAATTCACCCCTCCACTTT CASSLGDSNSPLHF TRBJ1-6 TRBD1 once TRBV5-1
TGTGCCAGTAACGGAGGTAGCGGGAGTGGGAATGAGCAGTTCTTC CASNGGSGSGNEQFF TRBJ2-1 TRBD2 NA TRBV19
TGTGCCAGTAGTATCGGTCACGGGGGGGCGAACACCGGGGAGCTGTTTTTT CASSIGHGGANTGELFF TRBJ2-2 TRBD2 NA TRBV19
TGTGCCAGCAGTAACTACGAGCAGTACTTC CASSNYEQYF TRBJ2-7 NA NA TRBV2
TGTGCCAGTAGTATTGGGCAGGTCTATGGCTACACCTTC CASSIGQVYGYTF TRBJ1-2 NA NA TRBV19
TGTGCCAGCAGTTTAGGCGGGGTGAATGGCTACACCTTC CASSLGGVNGYTF TRBJ1-2 NA NA TRBV27
TGTGCAAGTCGCTTAGGACAGGGCGACGACTATGGCTACACCTTC CASRLGQGDDYGYTF TRBJ1-2 NA few TRBV12-2
TGTGCCAGCAGCCTAAGGTCAGGGCGGGGGGTCTACAATGAGCAGTTCTTC CASSLRSGRGVYNEQFF TRBJ2-1 TRBD2 NA TRBV9
TGTGCCAGCCATCGAACAGGGCGTAATTCACCCCTCCACTTT CASHRTGRNSPLHF TRBJ1-6 NA NA TRBV27
TGTGCCAGCAGCCAAGGAATTTTAGATGGGCAGTATTTT CASSQGILDGQYF TRBJ2-3 NA NA TRBV3-1/TRBV3-2
TGTGCCAGCAGTTACTCGGGAACATACAATGAGCAGTTCTTC CASSYSGTYNEQFF TRBJ2-1 NA NA TRBV6-2/TRBV6-3
TGTGCCAGCAGCAAGGACAGTTTAGGGGCGGAGACCCAGTACTTC CASSKDSLGAETQYF TRBJ2-5 NA NA TRBV9
TGTGCCAGCAGTTGGACTAGCGGGGGAGAGCAGTTCTTC CASSWTSGGEQFF TRBJ2-1 TRBD2 NA TRBV27
TGCGCCAGCAGCCTACAGGGGGGCAACACTGAAGCTTTCTTT CASSLQGGNTEAFF TRBJ1-1 TRBD1 NA TRBV5-1
TGTGCCAGTAGCCTGCAGGGGGGGACGAACACCGGGGAGCTGTTTTTT CASSLQGGTNTGELFF TRBJ2-2 NA NA TRBV19
TGTGCCAGCAGTGCCGGGACCGGCCGTCAGCCCCAGCATTTT CASSAGTGRQPQHF TRBJ1-5 NA NA TRBV28
TGTGCCAGCAGCGTAACCCCAGGGGGCTACGAGCAGTACTTC CASSVTPGGYEQYF TRBJ2-7 TRBD1 few TRBV9
TGTGCCACCAGTGGCTGGACTAGCGGGGGGGCAGATACGCAGTATTTT CATSGWTSGGADTQYF TRBJ2-3 TRBD2 once TRBV24-1